This entry lists 18 T cell receptor beta chains sequenced from one sample in a study of response to subunit inactivated influenza vaccine. TCRdb reprocessed the RT-PCR reads with MiXCR, giving one entry per CDR3 protein. The profile shows more than 200,000 distinct CDR3 sequences, 12% of them singletons. The starting material was non-naive T cells sorted from PBMCs, obtained around 14 days before vaccination. These receptors were obtained from a man aged 50 to 60 who received an inactivated influenza vaccine.

The chain has TRBV3-1 and TRBJ2-2; 11 nucleotides line up with TRBD2. The CDR3 sequence is 16 residues long. The V and J ends lost 2 bases and 6 bases, in that order; junction bases with no gene match: 5. Per the germline V gene, CDR1 is LGHDT and CDR2 is YNNKEL (reference sequence). CDR3 sequence (DNA): TGTGCCAGCAGCCAAACTAGCGGGAGACGGGCCGGGGAGCTGTTTTTT. Residues: CASSQTSGRRAGELFF. The whole variable domain, filled in from reference TRBV3-1 and TRBJ2-2, reads DTAVSQTPKYLVTQMGNDKSIKCEQNLGHDTMYWYKQDSKKFLKIMFSYNNKELIINETVPNRFSPKSPDKAHLNLHINSLELGDSAVYFCASSQTSGRRAGELFFGEGSRLTVL.

The gene calls are TRBV5-6 and TRBJ2-7, with D perhaps TRBD2 (6 bases). Germline loops: CDR1 SGHDT, CDR2 YYEEEE. Deletions cut 7 bases from V and 3 bases from J, with 14 bases between. This CDR3 has 13 residues. This CDR3 reads CASGPGLIYEQYF. CDR3 DNA: TGTGCCAGCGGCCCGGGACTGATCTACGAGCAGTACTTC.

This chain links TRBV5-1 with TRBJ2-1, with 9 bases aligning to TRBD1. The V and J ends lost 0 bases and 6 bases, in that order; junction bases with no gene match: 4. Germline V gene data show CDR1 as SGHRS and CDR2 as YFSETQ. CDR3 length equals 15 residues. The CDR3 DNA reads as TGCGCCAGCAGCTTGGTGGACAGGGGAATCAATGAGCAGTTCTTC. Translated: CASSLVDRGINEQFF.

This clonotype appeared many times. This chain links TRBV20-1 with TRBJ2-5, with 9 bases aligning to TRBD2. After removal of 0 bases from V and 1 base from J, the junction contained 6 bases not matched to a gene. The CDR3 loop spans 16 amino acids. The germline gives CDR1 DFQATT, CDR2 SNEGSKA (reference sequence). The CDR3 DNA sequence: TGCAGTGCTAGAGATCCTTTACTAGCGGGCCAAGAGACCCAGTACTTC. Translated: CSARDPLLAGQETQYF.

The V gene is TRBV7-9, the J gene TRBJ2-3; 9 bases agree with TRBD1. Germline V gene sequence: CDR1 SEHNR, CDR2 FQNEAQ (reference sequence). With 5 bases clipped from V and 4 bases from J, the junction kept 7 bases outside the gene matches. The CDR3 has 15 amino acids. The CDR3 region is CASSIGTGRADTQYF. DNA of the CDR3: TGTGCCAGCAGCATCGGGACAGGGAGGGCAGATACGCAGTATTTT. The full variable domain, its missing parts supplied by reference TRBV7-9 and TRBJ2-3, is DTGVSQNPRHKITKRGQNVTFRCDPISEHNRLYWYRQTLGQGPEFLTYFQNEAQLEKSRLLSDRFSAERPKGSFSTLEIQRTEQGDSAMYLCASSIGTGRADTQYFGPGTRLTVL.

This clonotype was found many times. The chain has TRBV6-5 and TRBJ2-7; TRBD2 agrees at 9 bases. The CDR3 is made up of 15 amino acids. The germline V gene has CDR1 MNHEY and CDR2 SVGAGI. The junction had 7 bases not matched to a gene; V was cut back by 0 bases and J by 7 bases. This CDR3 is CASSYSTLAGWEQYF. The CDR3 DNA is TGTGCCAGCAGTTACTCGACCCTAGCGGGGTGGGAGCAGTACTTC.

The chain uses TRBV20-1 and TRBJ2-3; 9 nucleotides line up with TRBD2. The CDR3 spans 16 residues. The V and J ends lost 3 bases and 3 bases, in that order; junction bases with no gene match: 10. CDR1 is DFQATT and CDR2 is SNEGSKA in the germline V gene (reference sequence). The CDR3 here is CSARLGLATATDTQYF. The CDR3 nucleotides read TGCAGTGCTAGGCTTGGACTAGCGACCGCGACAGATACGCAGTATTTT.

This clonotype was recorded a few times. This chain links TRBV30 with TRBJ1-2, with D unresolved. Germline lookup yields CDR1 GTSNPN and CDR2 SVGIG (reference sequence). Trimming took 4 bases from V and 6 from J, leaving 12 bases between them. The CDR3 loop spans 12 amino acids. CDR3 sequence reads: CAWTRGIDGYTF. The CDR3 DNA is TGTGCCTGGACGCGGGGTATCGATGGCTACACCTTC.

A word on this clonotype: Lacking the conserved final phenylalanine or tryptophan, this CDR3 likely reflects a read error. The rearrangement links TRBV6-2 or TRBV6-3 to TRBJ2-7, with TRBD1 matching over 9 bases. This CDR3 has 14 residues. The germline V gene encodes CDR1 MNHEY and CDR2 SVGEGT. V lost 2 bases and J lost 7; bases outside the gene matches: 6. Here the CDR3 reads CASSYPGQGQEQYS. The CDR3 region has the DNA TGTGCCAGCAGTTACCCGGGACAGGGTCAAGAGCAGTACTCC.

This clonotype turned up a few times. This chain uses TRBV6-2 or TRBV6-3 with TRBJ2-1; TRBD2 agrees at 8 bases. The V gene end was trimmed by 2 bases and the J gene end by 9 bases; junction bases not matched to a gene: 6. This CDR3 has 14 residues. Germline CDR1 and CDR2: MNHEY and SVGEGT. The chain's CDR3 is CASSYHAGGGEQFF. CDR3 bases: TGTGCCAGCAGTTACCACGCGGGGGGCGGTGAGCAGTTCTTC.

The chain recombines TRBV12-2 with TRBJ2-1; the table assigns TRBD2, which was not confirmed against the DNA. TRBV12-2 is classified as a pseudogene. This CDR3 has 17 amino acids. CDR3 sequence: CASRRARLAGEDNEQFF. The CDR3 region has the DNA TGTGCAAGTCGCCGAGCTCGACTAGCGGGAGAGGACAATGAGCAGTTCTTC.

This clonotype has at least ten counts. J is TRBJ2-3 and V is TRBV14; 9 bases map to TRBD2. J was trimmed by 6 bases and V by 4 bases; bases with no gene match: 11. Germline values: CDR1 SGHDN, CDR2 FVKESK. The CDR3 is made up of 16 amino acids. The CDR3 nucleotides are TGTGCCAGCAGCCCCCTAAGGGGACTAGCTTTGGATACGCAGTATTTT. Encoded protein: CASSPLRGLALDTQYF.

The V gene is TRBV20-1, the J gene TRBJ1-5; D is undetermined. The CDR3 is made up of 14 amino acids. V dropped 1 base and J dropped 2 bases, with 9 bases sitting between them. The germline V gene has CDR1 DFQATT and CDR2 SNEGSKA (reference sequence). In DNA, the CDR3 is TGCAGTGCTAGAGTGGGCAGTGGCAATCAGCCCCAGCATTTT. Protein product: CSARVGSGNQPQHF.

This clonotype was counted many times. The chain combines TRBV6-2 or TRBV6-3 with TRBJ2-5; no clear D gene. This CDR3 has 12 amino acids. The germline gives CDR1 MNHEY, CDR2 SVGEGT. V lost 2 bases and J lost 2, with 3 bases in between. The CDR3 here is CASSYGQETQYF. CDR3 nucleotides: TGTGCCAGCAGTTACGGACAAGAGACCCAGTACTTC.

This clonotype occurred a few times. In DNA, the CDR3 is TGCAGCGTAGCGGGACTAGCGAGGGAGACCCAGTACTTC. It is translated as CSVAGLARETQYF. The V and J genes are TRBV29-1 and TRBJ2-5; TRBD2 matches at 10 bases. Germline CDR1 is SQVTM and CDR2 is ANQGSEA. V was clipped by 6 bases and J by 5 bases; unmatched bases: 6. The CDR3 sequence is 13 residues long.

The V call is TRBV28, the J call TRBJ2-5; D is possibly TRBD2 (6 bases). This CDR3 has 18 residues. CDR1 is MDHEN, CDR2 SYDVKM, per germline. Trimming stripped 6 bases from V and 0 bases from J, with 23 bases between. CDR3 amino acids: CASSTWGVLATYQETQYF. Written as DNA, the CDR3 is TGTGCCAGCAGCACCTGGGGGGTCCTAGCGACCTACCAAGAGACCCAGTACTTC.

This clonotype was found a few times. The chain is built from TRBV5-1 and TRBJ2-1; 9 nucleotides match TRBD1. The germline V gene has CDR1 SGHRS and CDR2 YFSETQ. The CDR3 has 14 amino acids. Trimming removed 0 bases from V and 7 bases from J; junction bases left unmatched: 2. CDR3 sequence: CASSLADRGNEQFF. The DNA for the CDR3 is TGCGCCAGCAGCTTGGCAGACAGGGGGAATGAGCAGTTCTTC.

The chain carries TRBV6-5 and TRBJ1-3; TRBD1 is a possible D gene (5 bases). CDR3 size: 18 residues. The germline V gene encodes CDR1 MNHEY and CDR2 SVGAGI. Trimming removed 0 bases at V and 0 bases at J, with 15 bases between. This CDR3 is CASSYSWGSPTSGNTIYF. In DNA, the CDR3 is TGTGCCAGCAGTTACTCTTGGGGCAGTCCCACCTCTGGAAACACCATATATTTT.